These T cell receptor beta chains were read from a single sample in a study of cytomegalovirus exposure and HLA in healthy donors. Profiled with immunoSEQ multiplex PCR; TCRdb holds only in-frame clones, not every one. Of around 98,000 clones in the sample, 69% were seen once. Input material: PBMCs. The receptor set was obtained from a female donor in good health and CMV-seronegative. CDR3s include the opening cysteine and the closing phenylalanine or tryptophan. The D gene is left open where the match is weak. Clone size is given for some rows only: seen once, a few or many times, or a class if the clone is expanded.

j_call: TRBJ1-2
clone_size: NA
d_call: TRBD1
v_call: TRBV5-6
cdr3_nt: TGTGCCAGCAGCTTGGGGACAGGCAACTATGGCTACACCTTC
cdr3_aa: CASSLGTGNYGYTF

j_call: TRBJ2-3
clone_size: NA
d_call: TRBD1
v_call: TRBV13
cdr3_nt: TGTGCCAGCAGCTTAGGGGCCCTACAGGGGGGCACAGATACGCAGTATTTT
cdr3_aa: CASSLGALQGGTDTQYF

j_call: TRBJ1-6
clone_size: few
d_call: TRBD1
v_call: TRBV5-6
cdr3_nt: TGTGCCAGCAGCCCTGGGGACAGGGACGCTAATTCACCCCTCCACTTT
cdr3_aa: CASSPGDRDANSPLHF

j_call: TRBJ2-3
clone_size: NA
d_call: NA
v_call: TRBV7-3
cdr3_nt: TGTGCCAGCAGCTCAGCGAGCACAGATACGCAGTATTTT
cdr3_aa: CASSSASTDTQYF

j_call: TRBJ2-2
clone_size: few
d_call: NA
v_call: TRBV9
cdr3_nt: TGTGCCAGCAGCGGCCCCCAGGGTGTTCGGGCCGGGGAGCTGTTTTTT
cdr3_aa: CASSGPQGVRAGELFF

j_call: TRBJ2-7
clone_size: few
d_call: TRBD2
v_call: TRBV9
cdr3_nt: TGTGCCAGCAGCGTAGGGAGTAGCGGGAGAGGATACGAGCAGTACTTC
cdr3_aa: CASSVGSSGRGYEQYF

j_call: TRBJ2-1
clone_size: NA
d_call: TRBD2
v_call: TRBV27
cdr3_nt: TGTGCCAGCAGTTTAGCGGGGGGGCCTGGAAATGAGCAGTTCTTC
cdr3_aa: CASSLAGGPGNEQFF

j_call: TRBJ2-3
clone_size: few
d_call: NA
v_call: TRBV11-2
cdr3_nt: TGTGCCAGCAGCTTATTACAGGGATATCCAGATACGCAGTATTTT
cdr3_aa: CASSLLQGYPDTQYF

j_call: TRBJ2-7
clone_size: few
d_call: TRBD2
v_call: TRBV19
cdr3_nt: TGTGCCAGTAGTATTCGGCTAGCGGGCGGCTACGAGCAGTACTTC
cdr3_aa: CASSIRLAGGYEQYF

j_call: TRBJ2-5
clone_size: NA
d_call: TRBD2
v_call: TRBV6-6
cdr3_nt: TGTGCCAGCAGTTCTTCTGGGCTAGCGGAGGGGAAGACCCAGTACTTC
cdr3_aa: CASSSSGLAEGKTQYF

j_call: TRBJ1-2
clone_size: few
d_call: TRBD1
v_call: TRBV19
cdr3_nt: TGTGCCAGTAGTCCGGACAGGGACTATGGCTACACCTTC
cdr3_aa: CASSPDRDYGYTF

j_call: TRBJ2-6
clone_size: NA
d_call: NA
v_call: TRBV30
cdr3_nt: TGTGCCTGGAGTTCCGGGGGTAGTGGGGCCAACGTCCTGACTTTC
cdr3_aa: CAWSSGGSGANVLTF

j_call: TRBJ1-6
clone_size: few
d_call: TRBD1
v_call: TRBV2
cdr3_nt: TGTGCCAGCAGGCCTACACAGGGGGCTGGATCACCCCTCCACTTT
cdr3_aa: CASRPTQGAGSPLHF